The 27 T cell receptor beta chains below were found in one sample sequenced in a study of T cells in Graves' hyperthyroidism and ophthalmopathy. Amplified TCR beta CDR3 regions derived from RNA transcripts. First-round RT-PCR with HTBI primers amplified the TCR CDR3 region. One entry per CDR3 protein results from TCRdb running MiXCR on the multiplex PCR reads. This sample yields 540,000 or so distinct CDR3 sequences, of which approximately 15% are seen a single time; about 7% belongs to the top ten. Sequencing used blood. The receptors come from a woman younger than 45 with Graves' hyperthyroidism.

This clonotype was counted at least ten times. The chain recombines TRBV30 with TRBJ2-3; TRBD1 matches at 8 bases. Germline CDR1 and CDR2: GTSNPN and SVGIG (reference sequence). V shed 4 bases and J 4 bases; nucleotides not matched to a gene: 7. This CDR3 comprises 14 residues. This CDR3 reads CAWTRTGWADTQYF. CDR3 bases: TGTGCCTGGACACGGACAGGGTGGGCAGATACGCAGTATTTT. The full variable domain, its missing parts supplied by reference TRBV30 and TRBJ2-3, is SQTIHQWPATLVQPVGSPLSLECTVEGTSNPNLYWYRQAAGRGLQLLFYSVGIGQISSEVPQNLSASRPQDRQFILSSKKLLLSDSGFYLCAWTRTGWADTQYFGPGTRLTVL.

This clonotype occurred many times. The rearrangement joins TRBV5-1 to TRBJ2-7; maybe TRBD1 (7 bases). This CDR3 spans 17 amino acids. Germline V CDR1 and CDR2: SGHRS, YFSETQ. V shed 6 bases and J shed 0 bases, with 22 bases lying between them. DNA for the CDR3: TGCGCCAGCAACAGGGGTATCTTTGACGGGAGCTCCTACGAGCAGTACTTC. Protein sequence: CASNRGIFDGSSYEQYF.

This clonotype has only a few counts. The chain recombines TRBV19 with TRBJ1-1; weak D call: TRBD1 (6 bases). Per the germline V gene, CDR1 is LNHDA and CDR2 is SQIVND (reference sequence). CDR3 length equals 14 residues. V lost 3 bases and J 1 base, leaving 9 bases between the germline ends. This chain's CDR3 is CASSILDRNTEAFF. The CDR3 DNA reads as TGTGCCAGTAGTATCCTGGACAGGAACACTGAAGCTTTCTTT.

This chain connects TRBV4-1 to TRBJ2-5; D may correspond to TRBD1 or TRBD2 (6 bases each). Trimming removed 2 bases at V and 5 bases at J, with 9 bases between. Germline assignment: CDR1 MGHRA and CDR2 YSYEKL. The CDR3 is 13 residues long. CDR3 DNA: TGCGCCAGCAGCCAATGGGGGGCGGAGACCCAGTACTTC. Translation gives CASSQWGAETQYF.

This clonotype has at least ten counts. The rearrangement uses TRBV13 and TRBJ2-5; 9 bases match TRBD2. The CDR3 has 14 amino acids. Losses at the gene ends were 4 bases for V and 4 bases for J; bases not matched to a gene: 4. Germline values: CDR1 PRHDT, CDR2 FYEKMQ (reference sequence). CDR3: CASSSQAGGETQYF. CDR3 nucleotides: TGTGCCAGCAGCTCCCAAGCGGGAGGAGAGACCCAGTACTTC.

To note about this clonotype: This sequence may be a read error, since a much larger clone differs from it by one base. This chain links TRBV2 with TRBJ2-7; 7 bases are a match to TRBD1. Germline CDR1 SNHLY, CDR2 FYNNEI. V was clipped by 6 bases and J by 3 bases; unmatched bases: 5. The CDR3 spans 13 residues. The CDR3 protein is CASSTGDLYEQYF. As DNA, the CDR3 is TGTGCCAGCAGCACAGGGGACCTCTACGAGCAGTACTTC.

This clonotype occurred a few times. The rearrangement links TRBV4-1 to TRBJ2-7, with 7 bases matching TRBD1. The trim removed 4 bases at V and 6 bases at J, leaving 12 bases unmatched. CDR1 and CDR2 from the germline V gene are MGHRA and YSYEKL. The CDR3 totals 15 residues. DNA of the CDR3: TGCGCCAGCAGCCCTCACAGGGGCCCCACAGTCGAGCAGTACTTC. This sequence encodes CASSPHRGPTVEQYF.

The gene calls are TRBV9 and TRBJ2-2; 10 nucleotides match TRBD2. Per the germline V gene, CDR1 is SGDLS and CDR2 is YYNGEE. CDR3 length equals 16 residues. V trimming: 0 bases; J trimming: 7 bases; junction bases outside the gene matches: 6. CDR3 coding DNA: TGTGCCAGCAGCGTAGTTGGGCTAGCGGGAGTCGGGGAGCTGTTTTTT. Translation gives CASSVVGLAGVGELFF.

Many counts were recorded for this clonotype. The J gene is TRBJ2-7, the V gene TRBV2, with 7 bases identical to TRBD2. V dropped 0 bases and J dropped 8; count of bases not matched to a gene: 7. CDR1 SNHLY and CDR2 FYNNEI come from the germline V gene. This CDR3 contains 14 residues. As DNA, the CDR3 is TGTGCCAGCAGTGAAGCGCAGGGACTAAGCAAGCAGTACTTC. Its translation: CASSEAQGLSKQYF. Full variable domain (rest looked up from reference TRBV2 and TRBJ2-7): EPEVTQTPSHQVTQMGQEVILRCVPISNHLYFYWYRQILGQKVEFLVSFYNNEISEKSEIFDDQFSVERPDGSNFTLKIRSTKLEDSAMYFCASSEAQGLSKQYFGPGTRLTVT.

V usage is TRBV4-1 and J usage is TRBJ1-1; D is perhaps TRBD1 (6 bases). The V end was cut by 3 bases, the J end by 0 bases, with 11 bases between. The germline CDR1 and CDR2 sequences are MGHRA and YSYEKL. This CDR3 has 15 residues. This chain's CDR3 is CASSQKGGMNTEAFF. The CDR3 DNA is TGCGCCAGCAGCCAGAAGGGGGGGATGAACACTGAAGCTTTCTTT.

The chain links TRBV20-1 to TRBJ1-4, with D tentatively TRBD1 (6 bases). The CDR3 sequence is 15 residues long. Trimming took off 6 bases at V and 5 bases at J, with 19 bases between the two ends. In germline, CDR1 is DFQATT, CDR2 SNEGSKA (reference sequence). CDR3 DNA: TGCAGTGCCCCGCACGGGGGGCGAGGGAATGAAAAACTGTTTTTT. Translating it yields CSAPHGGRGNEKLFF.

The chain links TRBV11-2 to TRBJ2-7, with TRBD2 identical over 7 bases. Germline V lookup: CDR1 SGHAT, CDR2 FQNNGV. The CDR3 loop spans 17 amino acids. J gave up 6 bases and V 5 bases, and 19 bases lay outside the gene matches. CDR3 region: CASSADMGPPWGGEQYF. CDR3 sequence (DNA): TGTGCCAGCAGCGCGGATATGGGACCCCCCTGGGGGGGCGAGCAGTACTTC.

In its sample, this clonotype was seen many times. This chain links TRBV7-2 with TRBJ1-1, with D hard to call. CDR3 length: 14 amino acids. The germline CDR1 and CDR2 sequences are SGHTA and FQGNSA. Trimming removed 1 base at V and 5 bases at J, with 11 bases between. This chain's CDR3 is CASSLEFMGTEAFF. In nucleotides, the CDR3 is TGTGCCAGCAGCTTAGAATTTATGGGGACTGAAGCTTTCTTT.

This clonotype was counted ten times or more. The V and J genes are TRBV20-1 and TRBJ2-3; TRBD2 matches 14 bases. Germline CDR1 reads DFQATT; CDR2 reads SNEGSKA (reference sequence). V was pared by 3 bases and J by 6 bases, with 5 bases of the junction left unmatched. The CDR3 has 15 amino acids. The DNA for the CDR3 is TGCAGTGCTAGGGGGGGACTAGCGGGAGTTGATACGCAGTATTTT. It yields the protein CSARGGLAGVDTQYF.

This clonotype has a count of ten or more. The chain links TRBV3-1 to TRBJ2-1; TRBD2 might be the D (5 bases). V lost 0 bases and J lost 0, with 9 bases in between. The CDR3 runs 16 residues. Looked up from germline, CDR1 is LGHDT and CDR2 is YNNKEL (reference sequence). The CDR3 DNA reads TGTGCCAGCAGCCAAGATCGAGGGAGCTCCTACAATGAGCAGTTCTTC. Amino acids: CASSQDRGSSYNEQFF.

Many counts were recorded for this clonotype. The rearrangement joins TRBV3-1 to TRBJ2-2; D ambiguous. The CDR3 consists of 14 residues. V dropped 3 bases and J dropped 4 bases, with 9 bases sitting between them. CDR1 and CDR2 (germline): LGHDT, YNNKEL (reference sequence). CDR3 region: CASSQEGRTGELFF. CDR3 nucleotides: TGTGCCAGCAGCCAGGAAGGCCGCACCGGGGAGCTGTTTTTT.

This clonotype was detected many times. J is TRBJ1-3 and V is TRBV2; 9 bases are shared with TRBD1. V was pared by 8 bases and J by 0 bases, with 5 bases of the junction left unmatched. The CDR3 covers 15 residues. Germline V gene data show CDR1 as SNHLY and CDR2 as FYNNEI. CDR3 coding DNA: TGTGCCAGCGGGACAGGGAGAAGCTCTGGAAACACCATATATTTT. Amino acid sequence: CASGTGRSSGNTIYF.

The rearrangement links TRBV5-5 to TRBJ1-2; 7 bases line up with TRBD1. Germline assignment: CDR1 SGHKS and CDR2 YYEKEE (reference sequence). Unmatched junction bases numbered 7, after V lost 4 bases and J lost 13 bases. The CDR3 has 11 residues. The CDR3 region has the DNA TGTGCCAGCAGCATTGGACAGGCTCCCACCTTC. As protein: CASSIGQAPTF.

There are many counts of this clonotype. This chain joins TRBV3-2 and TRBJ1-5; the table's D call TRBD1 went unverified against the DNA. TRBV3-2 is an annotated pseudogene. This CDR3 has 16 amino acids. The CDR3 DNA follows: TGTGCCAGCAGCCAGGCCCAGGGGGGACAAAATCAGCCCCAGCATTTT. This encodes CASSQAQGGQNQPQHF.

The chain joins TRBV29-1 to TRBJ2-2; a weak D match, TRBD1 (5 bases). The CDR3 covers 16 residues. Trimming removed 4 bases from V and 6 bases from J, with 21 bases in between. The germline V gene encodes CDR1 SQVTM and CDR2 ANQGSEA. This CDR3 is CSVAHQAKGLSGELFF. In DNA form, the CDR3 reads TGCAGCGTTGCCCATCAGGCGAAGGGGCTGTCCGGGGAGCTGTTTTTT.

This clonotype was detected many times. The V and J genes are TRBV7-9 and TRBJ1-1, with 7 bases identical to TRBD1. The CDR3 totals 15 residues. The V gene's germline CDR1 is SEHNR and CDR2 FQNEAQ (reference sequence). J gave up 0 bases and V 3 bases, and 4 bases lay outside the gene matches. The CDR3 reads CASSFGTDLNTEAFF. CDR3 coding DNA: TGTGCCAGCAGCTTCGGGACAGACTTGAACACTGAAGCTTTCTTT.

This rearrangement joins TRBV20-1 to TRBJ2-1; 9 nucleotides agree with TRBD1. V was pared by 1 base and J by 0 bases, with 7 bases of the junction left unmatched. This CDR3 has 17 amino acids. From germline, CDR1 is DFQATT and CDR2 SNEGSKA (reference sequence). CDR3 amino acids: CSARGPGTGSSYNEQFF. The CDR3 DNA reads TGCAGTGCTAGAGGCCCAGGGACAGGGAGCTCCTACAATGAGCAGTTCTTC.

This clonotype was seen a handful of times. This CDR3 reads CASSQDTSGISYNEQFF. The CDR3 region has the DNA TGTGCCAGCAGCCAAGATACGTCGGGAATTAGCTACAATGAGCAGTTCTTC. The J gene is TRBJ2-1, the V gene TRBV3-1; a weak D match, TRBD2 (5 bases). V lost 0 bases and J 3 bases, leaving 15 bases between the germline ends. From germline, CDR1 is LGHDT and CDR2 YNNKEL (reference sequence). The CDR3 contains 17 residues.

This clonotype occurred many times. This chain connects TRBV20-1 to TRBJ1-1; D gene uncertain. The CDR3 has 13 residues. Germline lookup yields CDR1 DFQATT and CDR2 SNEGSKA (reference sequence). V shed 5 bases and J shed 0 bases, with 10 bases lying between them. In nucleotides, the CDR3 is TGCAGTGCTCCCCGGGTCTTGAACACTGAAGCTTTCTTT. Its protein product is CSAPRVLNTEAFF.

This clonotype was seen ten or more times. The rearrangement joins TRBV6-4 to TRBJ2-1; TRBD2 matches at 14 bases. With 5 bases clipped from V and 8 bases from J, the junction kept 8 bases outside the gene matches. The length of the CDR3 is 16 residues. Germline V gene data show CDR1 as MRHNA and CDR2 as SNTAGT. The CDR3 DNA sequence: TGTGCCAGCAGTCCCTCCGGGACTAGCGGGAGCGATGAGCAGTTCTTC. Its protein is CASSPSGTSGSDEQFF.

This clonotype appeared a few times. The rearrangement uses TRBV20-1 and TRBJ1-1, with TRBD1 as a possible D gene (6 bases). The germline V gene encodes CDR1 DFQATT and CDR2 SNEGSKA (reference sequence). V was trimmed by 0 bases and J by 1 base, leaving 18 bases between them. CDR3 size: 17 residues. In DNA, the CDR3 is TGCAGTGCTAGAGATCACATGGGACAAAAAACGAACACTGAAGCTTTCTTT. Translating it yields CSARDHMGQKTNTEAFF.

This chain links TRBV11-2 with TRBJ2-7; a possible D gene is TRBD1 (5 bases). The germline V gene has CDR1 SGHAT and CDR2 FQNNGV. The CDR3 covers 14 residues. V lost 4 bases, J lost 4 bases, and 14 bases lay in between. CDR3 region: CASSSTVVTYEQYF. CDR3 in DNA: TGTGCCAGCAGCTCGACAGTGGTCACATACGAGCAGTACTTC. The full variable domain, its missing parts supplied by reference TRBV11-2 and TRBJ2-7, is EAGVAQSPRYKIIEKRQSVAFWCNPISGHATLYWYQQILGQGPKLLIQFQNNGVVDDSQLPKDRFSAERLKGVDSTLKIQPAKLEDSAVYLCASSSTVVTYEQYFGPGTRLTVT.